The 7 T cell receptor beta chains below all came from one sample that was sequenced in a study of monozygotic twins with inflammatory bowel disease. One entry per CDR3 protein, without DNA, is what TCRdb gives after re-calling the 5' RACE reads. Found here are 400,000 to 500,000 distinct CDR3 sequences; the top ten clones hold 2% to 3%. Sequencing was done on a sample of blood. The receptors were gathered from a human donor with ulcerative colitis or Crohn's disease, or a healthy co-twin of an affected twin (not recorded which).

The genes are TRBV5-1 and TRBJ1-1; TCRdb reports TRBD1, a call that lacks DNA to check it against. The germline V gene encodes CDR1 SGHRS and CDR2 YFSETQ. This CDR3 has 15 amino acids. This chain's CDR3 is CASSLGIRGDTEAFF.

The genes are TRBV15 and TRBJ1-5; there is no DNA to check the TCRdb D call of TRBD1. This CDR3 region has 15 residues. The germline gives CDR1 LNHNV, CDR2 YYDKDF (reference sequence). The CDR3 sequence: CATSRADRGTQPQHF.

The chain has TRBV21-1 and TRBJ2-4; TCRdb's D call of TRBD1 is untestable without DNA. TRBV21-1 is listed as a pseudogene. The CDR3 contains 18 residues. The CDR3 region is CASSKVYVGGKTKNIQYF.

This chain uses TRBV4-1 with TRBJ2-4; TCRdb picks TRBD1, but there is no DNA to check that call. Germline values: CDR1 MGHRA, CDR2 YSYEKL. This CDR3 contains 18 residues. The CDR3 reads CASSQAGSGLVAKNMQYF.

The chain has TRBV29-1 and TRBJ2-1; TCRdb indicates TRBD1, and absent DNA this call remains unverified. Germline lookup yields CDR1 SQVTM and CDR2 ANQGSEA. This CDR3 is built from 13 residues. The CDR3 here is CSVGGNRGYEQFF.

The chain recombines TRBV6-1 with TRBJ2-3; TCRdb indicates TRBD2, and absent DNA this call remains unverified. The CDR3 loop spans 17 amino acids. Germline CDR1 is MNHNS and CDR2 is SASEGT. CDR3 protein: CASRPGLAGPSTDTQYF.

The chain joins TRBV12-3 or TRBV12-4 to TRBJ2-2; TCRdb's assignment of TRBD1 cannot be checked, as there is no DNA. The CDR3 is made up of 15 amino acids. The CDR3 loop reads CASKDGTGIPGELFF.